This TCR beta chain is from a study of CD8+ T cells in alopecia areata. General study points: Lesional scalp displayed greater clonality than normal scalp, most notably in alopecia totalis/universalis.

The treatment is: oral pan-JAK inhibitor, 5-10 mg twice daily. Lesional scalp tissue (obtained by punch biopsy) and peripheral blood were collected from alopecia areata patients. PBMCs were stained for CD3, CD4 and CD8, and CD4+ and CD8+ T cells were sorted. Per germline, CDR1 GTSNPN and CDR2 SVGIG (reference sequence). The V gene lost 1 base and the J gene lost 4 bases, with 11 bases spanning the gap. CDR3 length: 14 residues. Turning to this clone: Antigen unknown.

Sequencing relied on a cDNA template that was reverse transcribed from extracted RNA. The repertoire was sequenced with immunoSEQ multiplex PCR; TCRdb's copy has only in-frame clones and lacks some. The data contain about 280,000 clones, 58% of them seen just once; the ten biggest clones take up under 2%. The sequences come from CD4+ T cells sorted from blood, collected at week 24, from a patient treated with tofacitinib. The gene calls are TRBV30 and TRBJ2-1; perhaps TRBD2 as D (5 bases). This TCR was recovered from a human donor with alopecia areata. The CDR3 spells CAWSGSGPYNEQFF. The CDR3 nucleotides are TGTGCCTGGAGTGGAAGCGGACCATACAATGAGCAGTTCTTC.